This T cell receptor beta chain was observed in a study of blood T cell repertoires in COVID-19. Overall study context: In each case, the material was cDNA or gDNA derived from T cells, B-cell-depleted T cells, or PBMCs.

The V segment lost 3 bases and the J segment 2 bases; nucleotides outside the gene matches: 2. This CDR3 is built from 15 residues. Germline assignment: CDR1 KGHDR and CDR2 SFDVKD. Per the study methods: Reference gene primer amplification yielded estimated nucleated cell counts. TCRdb keeps only in-frame clones here, not all; method: immunoSEQ multiplex PCR. V, J and clone size derive from that table, while D and trimming were established from the DNA sequence. The sample lists about 240,000 clones, around 87% occurring once. This clone was picked up one time. This sequence joins TRBV24-1 and TRBJ1-3; 8 bases map to TRBD1. Specimen: peripheral blood. The TCR was taken from a man in his 60s who had recovered from COVID-19. This CDR3 reads CATSDRTGPGNTIYF. CDR3 bases: TGTGCCACCAGTGATCGGACAGGGCCTGGAAACACCATATATTTT.